This section outlines one T cell receptor (beta chain) sequence together with its context. What it binds is unknown. Only in-frame clones appear in the TCRdb table, and some are missing; sequencing was by immunoSEQ multiplex PCR. The sample comprises approximately 2,300,000 clones, roughly 90% of which are singletons, and about 0.41% rests with the top ten. The record originates from a study of shared clonotypes between healthy human individuals. Findings of the study overall: Across a handful of donors, naive CD4 shared about 5%, naive CD8 more than 3%, memory CD4 about 2.5%, memory CD8 around 0.36%.

With 4 bases clipped from V and 0 bases from J, the junction kept 9 bases outside the gene matches. The CDR3 has 16 residues. The V gene's germline CDR1 is MDHEN and CDR2 SYDVKM. The chain employs TRBV28 and TRBJ2-7; 7 bases match TRBD1. The clonotype was recovered from a young man in good health. Some clones in this sample may be carry-over from other donors' samples. The specimen was naive CD4+ T cells from PBMCs. Subset described: CD45RA+ positively selected. CDR3 coding DNA: TGTGCCAGCAGTTCCGCCGGGACAGTGAGCTCCTACGAGCAGTACTTC. Protein: CASSSAGTVSSYEQYF.